This T cell receptor beta chain was identified in a study of blood T cell repertoires in COVID-19. Study background: PBMCs, B-cell-depleted T cells, or T cells provided the cDNA or gDNA that made up the material.

Cohorts were determined from participant-reported clinical history. Original processing methods: Nucleated cell number was recorded as an estimate derived from reference gene primer amplification. Assay used: immunoSEQ multiplex PCR; TCRdb lists only in-frame clones, some missing. The D gene and trimming were derived from the DNA, and the V and J assignments and clone size from that table. The table includes approximately 200,000 clones, 75% to 90% detected once. Material: PBMCs or T cells enriched from blood (not recorded which). This receptor was taken from a woman aged 25 to 39 who had been exposed to COVID-19.

CDR3 sequence (DNA): TGTGCCAGCAGTGAAGGCGTGGGGGGGGGAGGTAATTCACCCCTCCACTTT. Translation: CASSEGVGGGGNSPLHF. The V gene is TRBV2, the J gene TRBJ1-6, with a tentative D call TRBD1 (5 bases). The V end lost 1 base, the J end lost 6 bases, and 16 bases lay between the germline ends. Per the germline V gene, CDR1 is SNHLY and CDR2 is FYNNEI. The CDR3 is 17 amino acids.